These 2 T cell receptor beta chains were sequenced from one sample in a study of control samples from healthy donors and cancer patients. Repertoires were generated with immunoSEQ multiplex PCR, while TCRdb's copy carries only in-frame clones and drops some. This sample has 150,000 to 180,000 clones, with around 96% found just once. The sequenced material came from blood. The receptors shown here come from a man between 35 and 55 years old in good health.

This sequence joins TRBV9 and TRBJ1-1, with TRBD1 as a possible D gene (6 bases). The germline gives CDR1 SGDLS, CDR2 YYNGEE. CDR3 size: 16 residues. Trimming removed 2 bases at V and 0 bases at J, with 14 bases between. CDR3: CASSVGSGALNTEAFF. CDR3 nucleotide sequence: TGTGCCAGCAGCGTTGGTTCAGGGGCCTTGAACACTGAAGCTTTCTTT. Full variable domain (remainder filled in from reference TRBV9 and TRBJ1-1): DSGVTQTPKHLITATGQRVTLRCSPRSGDLSVYWYQQSLDQGLQFLIQYYNGEERAKGNILERFSAQQFPDLHSELNLSSLELGDSALYFCASSVGSGALNTEAFFGQGTRLTVV.

J is TRBJ1-3 and V is TRBV28; no clear D gene. This CDR3 is 14 amino acids long. Trimming pared 0 bases from V and 4 bases from J, leaving 7 bases between. The germline V gene encodes CDR1 MDHEN and CDR2 SYDVKM. The CDR3 DNA reads as TGTGCCAGCAGTTTATGGGGCGACGGAAACACCATATATTTT. Its protein is CASSLWGDGNTIYF.